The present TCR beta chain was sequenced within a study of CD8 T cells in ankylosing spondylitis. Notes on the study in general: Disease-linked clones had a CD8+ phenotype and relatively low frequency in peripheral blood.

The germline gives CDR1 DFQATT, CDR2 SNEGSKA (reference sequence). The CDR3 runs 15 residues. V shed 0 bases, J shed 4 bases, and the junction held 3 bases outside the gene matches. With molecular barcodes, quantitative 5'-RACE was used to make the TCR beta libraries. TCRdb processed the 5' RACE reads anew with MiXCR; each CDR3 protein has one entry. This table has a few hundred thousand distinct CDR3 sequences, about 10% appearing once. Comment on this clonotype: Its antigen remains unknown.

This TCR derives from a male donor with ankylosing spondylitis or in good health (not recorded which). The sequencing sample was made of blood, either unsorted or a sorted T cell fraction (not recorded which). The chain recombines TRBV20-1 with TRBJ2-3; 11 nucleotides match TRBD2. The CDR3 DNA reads TGCAGTGCTAGAGAGCCTAGCGGGGGGCCAGATACGCAGTATTTT. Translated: CSAREPSGGPDTQYF.